Listed here are 28 T cell receptor beta chains from one sample, sequenced in a study. Each CDR3 protein gets one entry after TCRdb re-called the 5' RACE reads with MiXCR. In the table there are 50,000 to 80,000 distinct CDR3 sequences, 22% of which are singletons. Sequencing was done on a sample of memory CD4+ T cells sorted from a lymph node. The subset is: memory CD4+ T cells, CD4+CD45RO+CD25-. These receptors all come from a female donor with breast cancer.

In this sample, this clonotype is medium-sized. The chain employs TRBV7-9 and TRBJ2-7; D unresolved. Trimming cost V 2 bases and J 5 bases, with 7 bases left between them. This CDR3 has 12 amino acids. The germline gives CDR1 SEHNR, CDR2 FQNEAQ (reference sequence). The CDR3 DNA is TGTGCCAGCAGCTTATCTGGTGACGAGCAGTACTTC. Translated: CASSLSGDEQYF.

This clonotype was seen at least ten times. The chain recombines TRBV7-2 with TRBJ1-1; 10 bases match TRBD1. The germline gives CDR1 SGHTA, CDR2 FQGNSA. V lost 4 bases, J lost 6 bases, and 8 bases stayed unmatched. CDR3 size: 15 residues. The CDR3 loop is CASSSDPGTGAEAFF. The CDR3 region has the DNA TGTGCCAGCAGCTCAGATCCCGGGACAGGGGCTGAAGCTTTCTTT. Drawing the rest from reference TRBV7-2 and TRBJ1-1, the complete variable domain is GAGVSQSPSNKVTEKGKDVELRCDPISGHTALYWYRQSLGQGLEFLIYFQGNSAPDKSGLPSDRFSAERTGGSVSTLTIQRTQQEDSAVYLCASSSDPGTGAEAFFGQGTRLTVV.

The V gene is TRBV5-6, the J gene TRBJ2-7; 13 bases align to TRBD2. Looked up from germline, CDR1 is SGHDT and CDR2 is YYEEEE. V shed 2 bases and J 3 bases; nucleotides not matched to a gene: 5. The CDR3 sequence is 16 residues long. CDR3: CASSLLAGGRGYEQYF. In nucleotides, the CDR3 is TGTGCCAGCAGCTTACTAGCGGGGGGGAGGGGCTACGAGCAGTACTTC.

In its sample, this clonotype was seen a few times. The chain has TRBV10-3 and TRBJ1-2; tentative D call: TRBD1 (5 bases). The V gene's germline CDR1 is ENHRY and CDR2 SYGVKD. The CDR3 sequence is 14 residues long. Deletions cut 3 bases from V and 8 bases from J, with 16 bases between. The CDR3 DNA is TGTGCCATCAGTGATGGTCCAGGGAGGGGCGGCTACACCTTC. It encodes CAISDGPGRGGYTF.

This chain joins TRBV29-1 and TRBJ2-7; tentative D call: TRBD2 (6 bases). The CDR3 is 14 amino acids. Trimming took 3 bases from V and 7 from J, leaving 19 bases between them. In germline, CDR1 is SQVTM, CDR2 ANQGSEA. CDR3 region: CSVELPGEIWEQYF. DNA of the CDR3: TGCAGCGTTGAGCTCCCGGGGGAGATTTGGGAGCAGTACTTC.

V usage is TRBV28 and J usage is TRBJ1-4, with D unclear. The CDR3 covers 12 residues. The germline V gene has CDR1 MDHEN and CDR2 SYDVKM. Trimming stripped 2 bases from V and 7 bases from J, with 5 bases between. CDR3 nucleotides: TGTGCCAGCAGTTTACAGCGTGAAAAACTGTTTTTT. Translated: CASSLQREKLFF.

Details on this clonotype: One end of the junction is discordant with germline, which a read error may explain. This rearrangement joins TRBV10-1 to TRBJ1-5; D is perhaps TRBD1 (6 bases). The CDR3 is 17 residues long. CDR1 and CDR2 from the germline V gene are WNHNN and SYGVQD (reference sequence). The CDR3 protein is CAISTTAGGGGDQPQHF. In DNA form, the CDR3 reads TGTGCCATCTCAACGACGGCTGGTGGTGGGGGCGATCAGCCCCAGCATTTT.

The chain is built from TRBV6-5 and TRBJ2-7; a possible D gene is TRBD2 (6 bases). There are 14 residues in the CDR3. The germline V gene encodes CDR1 MNHEY and CDR2 SVGAGI. The V and J ends lost 6 bases and 7 bases respectively, with 19 bases between them. CDR3 protein: CASSTPGVREEQYF. The CDR3 coding sequence is TGTGCCAGCAGCACCCCTGGTGTGCGGGAAGAGCAGTACTTC.

This clonotype was seen just once. The V and J genes are TRBV5-6 and TRBJ2-1, with D maybe TRBD2 (6 bases). This CDR3 contains 19 residues. Trimming pared 4 bases from V and 3 bases from J, leaving 26 bases between. Germline-derived CDR1 and CDR2 are SGHDT and YYEEEE. DNA for the CDR3: TGTGCCAGCAGCAGAGGACCCCCATTGGCCGGGGGAGTCTACAATGAGCAGTTCTTC. Amino acid sequence: CASSRGPPLAGGVYNEQFF.

This clonotype was observed a few times. This chain uses TRBV6-2 or TRBV6-3 with TRBJ2-2; 8 nucleotides agree with TRBD1. CDR1 and CDR2 from the germline V gene are MNHEY and SVGEGT. This CDR3 has 16 residues. The trim removed 8 bases at V and 3 bases at J, leaving 11 bases unmatched. The CDR3 is CASRPSTGVYTGELFF. The CDR3 region has the DNA TGTGCCAGCCGACCTTCGACAGGGGTGTACACCGGGGAGCTGTTTTTT.

The chain joins TRBV20-1 to TRBJ1-1; D call uncertain. The CDR3 length is 11 residues. CDR1 and CDR2 (germline): DFQATT, SNEGSKA (reference sequence). V was pared by 6 bases and J by 0 bases, with 5 bases between. The CDR3 region is CSANMNTEAFF. In DNA form, the CDR3 reads TGCAGTGCAAATATGAACACTGAAGCTTTCTTT.

Note on this clonotype: A much larger clone differs from this one at a single base, so this may be a read error. This rearrangement joins TRBV12-3 or TRBV12-4 to TRBJ1-2; D is unresolved. This CDR3 spans 12 amino acids. CDR3 nucleotide sequence: TGTACCAGCAGTGCGACGGGGTATGGCTACACCTTC. Translating gives CTSSATGYGYTF.

V is TRBV5-1 and J is TRBJ1-1, with D tentatively TRBD1 (5 bases). The V and J ends lost 4 bases and 1 base respectively, with 20 bases between them. The CDR3 runs 17 residues. CDR1 SGHRS and CDR2 YFSETQ come from the germline V gene. The CDR3 DNA follows: TGCGCCAGCAGCCCGACGTCCAGTGCAGGGAGGAACACTGAAGCTTTCTTT. This translates into CASSPTSSAGRNTEAFF.

Only a few counts were recorded for this clonotype. The V call is TRBV7-6, the J call TRBJ2-7; D is uncertain. In germline, CDR1 is SGHVS, CDR2 FNYEAQ. V dropped 2 bases and J dropped 0 bases, with 8 bases sitting between them. The length of the CDR3 is 14 residues. The CDR3 nucleotides are TGTGCCAGCAGCTTATCGGGCTTCTCCTACGAGCAGTACTTC. Its translation: CASSLSGFSYEQYF. The full variable domain, in which reference TRBV7-6 and TRBJ2-7 provide the parts outside the CDR3, is GAGVSQSPRYKVTKRGQDVALRCDPISGHVSLYWYRQALGQGPEFLTYFNYEAQQDKSGLPNDRFSAERPEGSISTLTIQRTEQRDSAMYRCASSLSGFSYEQYFGPGTRLTVT.

This clonotype was recorded a few times. The rearrangement links TRBV24-1 to TRBJ1-5, with D unresolved. V lost 6 bases and J lost 5, with 10 bases in between. This CDR3 region has 13 residues. Germline values: CDR1 KGHDR, CDR2 SFDVKD. DNA of the CDR3: TGTGCCACCAGTAGGGAGACGGATCAGCCCCAGCATTTT. Its protein is CATSRETDQPQHF.

This clonotype came up a few times. This rearrangement joins TRBV24-1 to TRBJ1-5, with 7 bases aligning to TRBD1. CDR1 KGHDR and CDR2 SFDVKD come from the germline V gene. V shed 5 bases and J 6 bases; nucleotides not matched to a gene: 6. The CDR3 sequence is 14 residues long. The CDR3 spells CATSGAQGLQPQHF. The CDR3 DNA is TGTGCCACCAGTGGGGCACAGGGGCTTCAGCCCCAGCATTTT.

This chain links TRBV20-1 with TRBJ1-2; TRBD1 is a possible D gene (6 bases). V gave up 3 bases and J gave up 2 bases, with 13 bases separating them. The CDR3 is 14 amino acids. Germline V gene data show CDR1 as DFQATT and CDR2 as SNEGSKA (reference sequence). The CDR3 DNA is TGCAGTGCTAGCCCCGCAGGGACAAACTATGGCTACACCTTC. Translated: CSASPAGTNYGYTF.

This clonotype showed up many times. The J gene is TRBJ1-1, the V gene TRBV12-3 or TRBV12-4; unclear D gene. V gave up 4 bases and J gave up 4 bases, with 13 bases separating them. This CDR3 contains 14 residues. The CDR3 loop reads CASSSNSVGTEAFF. The CDR3 region has the DNA TGTGCCAGCAGTTCCAACTCTGTGGGCACTGAAGCTTTCTTT.

By share of the sample, this clonotype is medium-sized. This chain links TRBV5-1 with TRBJ1-1; no definite D call. The CDR3 length is 14 residues. The V gene lost 3 bases and the J gene lost 1 base, with 10 bases spanning the gap. Germline V gene data show CDR1 as SGHRS and CDR2 as YFSETQ. The CDR3 region has the DNA TGCGCCAGCAGCTCGACCCAGCAGAACACTGAAGCTTTCTTT. This sequence encodes CASSSTQQNTEAFF.

This clonotype is labeled as medium-sized. The chain links TRBV6-6 to TRBJ2-7, with TRBD1 identical over 8 bases. This CDR3 is built from 13 residues. Trimming at V came to 4 bases and at J to 7 bases, leaving 6 bases not matched to a gene. The germline V gene encodes CDR1 MNHNY and CDR2 SVGAGI (reference sequence). The CDR3 sequence is CASSWQGAGEQYF. The CDR3 DNA follows: TGTGCCAGCAGTTGGCAGGGGGCTGGAGAGCAGTACTTC.

This clonotype was recorded many times. V and J are TRBV6-5 and TRBJ1-6; no reliable D call. Germline CDR1 MNHEY, CDR2 SVGAGI. The CDR3 is 17 residues long. Trimming cost V 4 bases and J 0 bases, with 13 bases left between them. The CDR3 region has the DNA TGTGCCAGCAGTTCCCTCTCAGAATTCTCCTATAATTCACCCCTCCACTTT. Its protein is CASSSLSEFSYNSPLHF.

This clonotype was detected a few times. The chain is built from TRBV5-1 and TRBJ2-3, with TRBD1 identical over 11 bases. V gave up 0 bases and J gave up 5 bases; unmatched junction bases: 5. Germline CDR1 is SGHRS and CDR2 is YFSETQ. The CDR3 loop spans 16 amino acids. CDR3 region: CASSLGDRGRGDTQYF. CDR3 in DNA: TGCGCCAGCAGCTTGGGGGACAGGGGGAGAGGAGATACGCAGTATTTT. The whole variable domain, filled in from reference TRBV5-1 and TRBJ2-3, reads KAGVTQTPRYLIKTRGQQVTLSCSPISGHRSVSWYQQTPGQGLQFLFEYFSETQRNKGNFPGRFSGRQFSNSRSEMNVSTLELGDSALYLCASSLGDRGRGDTQYFGPGTRLTVL.

The sample holds a few counts of this clonotype. The V call is TRBV5-1, the J call TRBJ1-1; a weak D match, TRBD1 (5 bases). CDR3 length: 15 residues. V lost 0 bases and J lost 3, with 12 bases in between. Germline V CDR1 and CDR2: SGHRS, YFSETQ. The CDR3 region has the DNA TGCGCCAGCAGCTTGGGTCCGGAAGGGGACACTGAAGCTTTCTTT. The encoded protein is CASSLGPEGDTEAFF.

This sequence joins TRBV7-2 and TRBJ2-6; TRBD1 matches 7 bases. The V gene's germline CDR1 is SGHTA and CDR2 FQGNSA. V trimming: 5 bases; J trimming: 7 bases; junction bases outside the gene matches: 5. The CDR3 covers 14 residues. CDR3 region: CASSPGTVANVLTF. Here the CDR3 DNA reads TGTGCCAGCAGCCCCGGGACAGTAGCCAACGTCCTGACTTTC.

This clonotype was counted between two and nine times. V usage is TRBV7-2 and J usage is TRBJ2-5, with unresolved D. The CDR3 extends over 14 amino acids. The germline gives CDR1 SGHTA, CDR2 FQGNSA. V gave up 4 bases and J gave up 4 bases, with 13 bases separating them. In DNA form, the CDR3 reads TGTGCCAGCAGCTCTGAAGCCCGGTTAGAGACCCAGTACTTC. This encodes CASSSEARLETQYF.

This clonotype was observed many times. J is TRBJ1-2 and V is TRBV6-2 or TRBV6-3; TRBD1 matches 8 bases. This CDR3 has 13 amino acids. CDR1 and CDR2 (germline): MNHEY, SVGEGT. V lost 2 bases, J lost 6 bases, and 2 bases stayed unmatched. CDR3 nucleotide sequence: TGTGCCAGCAGTTACCCAGGGGGCGATGGCTACACCTTC. This sequence encodes CASSYPGGDGYTF.

This chain joins TRBV12-2 and TRBJ2-3; no check of the table's D call, TRBD2, against the DNA was made. TRBV12-2 is termed a pseudogene. CDR3 length equals 18 residues. Here the CDR3 reads CASRPSIVTSGRTDTQYF. The DNA for the CDR3 is TGTGCAAGTCGCCCATCAATCGTGACTAGCGGGAGAACAGATACGCAGTATTTT.

This clonotype appeared a few times. The chain employs TRBV15 and TRBJ2-7; D may correspond to TRBD1 or TRBD2 (6 bases each). The CDR3 extends over 15 amino acids. Germline lookup yields CDR1 LNHNV and CDR2 YYDKDF (reference sequence). With 0 bases removed from V and 6 bases from J, the gap between germline ends came to 15 bases. CDR3 coding DNA: TGTGCCACCAGCAGAGATGCGGAGGGGGGTGGCGAGCAGTACTTC. This translates into CATSRDAEGGGEQYF.